These T cell receptor beta chains were read from a single sample in a study of CD8 T cells in ankylosing spondylitis. TCRdb re-called the 5' RACE reads with MiXCR, one entry per CDR3 protein. Of approximately 300,000 distinct CDR3 sequences listed, around 20% are singletons. The material sequenced was blood, either unsorted or a sorted T cell fraction (not recorded which). These receptors were collected from a male donor with ankylosing spondylitis or in good health (not recorded which). Each CDR3 is given with its conserved first and last residue. Fields, in order: J gene, V gene, D gene, clone size, CDR3 DNA, CDR3 protein. D genes are given only for firm matches. Clone size appears in some rows only: once, few, many, or a class for an expanded clone.

TRBJ2-5 | TRBV28 | . | few | TGTGCCAGCAGTTCGTTCGCCGGCCAAGAGACCCAGTACTTC | CASSSFAGQETQYF
TRBJ2-3 | TRBV12-3/TRBV12-4 | TRBD2 | . | TGTGCCAGCAGTTTTATGGGAGGGGCAGATACGCAGTATTTT | CASSFMGGADTQYF
TRBJ1-5 | TRBV12-3/TRBV12-4 | . | many | TGTGCCAGCAGTTTAGCGTGGCAGGGTCCGTATCAGCCCCAGCATTTT | CASSLAWQGPYQPQHF
TRBJ2-3 | TRBV7-3 | . | . | TGTGCCAGCGGCTTAACCGGGCTCGATGGCACAGATACGCAGTATTTT | CASGLTGLDGTDTQYF
TRBJ2-2 | TRBV15 | TRBD2 | . | TGTGCCACCAGCAGATCCGGGACTAGTGGAACCGGGGAGCTGTTTTTT | CATSRSGTSGTGELFF
TRBJ2-5 | TRBV11-3 | . | few | TGTGCCAGCAGCTCGCCCTTCGAGGGTGAAAGGGAGACCCAGTACTTC | CASSSPFEGERETQYF
TRBJ2-1 | TRBV12-3/TRBV12-4 | . | few | TGTGCCAGCAGTTACGGACTCATCAATGAGCAGTTCTTC | CASSYGLINEQFF
TRBJ2-1 | TRBV12-3/TRBV12-4 | TRBD2 | few | TGTGCCAGCATGGACCTACTAGCGGACTCCTACAATGAGCAGTTCTTC | CASMDLLADSYNEQFF
TRBJ1-1 | TRBV6-5 | . | many | TGTGCCAGCAGTTCCCACGAGGGGAACACTGAAGCTTTCTTT | CASSSHEGNTEAFF
TRBJ2-4 | TRBV30 | TRBD1 | few | TGTGCCTGGAGTGTAAGGGCAGGGGGCACAAACATTCAGTACTTC | CAWSVRAGGTNIQYF
TRBJ2-3 | TRBV11-2 | . | once | TGTGCCAGCAGCCCAGGTTGGCGGGCAGTAAGAGCTAGCACAGATACGCAGTATTTT | CASSPGWRAVRASTDTQYF
TRBJ2-5 | TRBV9 | . | . | TGTGCCAGCAGCGTATACGGGGGTGAGACCCAGTACTTC | CASSVYGGETQYF
TRBJ1-6 | TRBV6-1 | TRBD1 | few | TGTGCCAGCAGCCGGGACAGGAACTATAATTCACCCCTCCACTTT | CASSRDRNYNSPLHF
TRBJ1-5 | TRBV2 | . | few | TGTGCCAGCAGGACGAGGTGGGGCAATCAGCCCCAGCATTTT | CASRTRWGNQPQHF
TRBJ2-1 | TRBV2 | . | few | TGTGCCAGCGAGGAGGGCTCCTACAATGAGCAGTTCTTC | CASEEGSYNEQFF
TRBJ2-5 | TRBV7-8 | . | few | TGTGCCAGCAGCTATCAGACTCGGGGGGAGACCCAGTACTTC | CASSYQTRGETQYF
TRBJ1-4 | TRBV5-6 | TRBD1 | few | TGTGCCAGCAGCCTGACCGGGACAGCCCATGAAAAACTGTTTTTT | CASSLTGTAHEKLFF
TRBJ1-6 | TRBV5-1 | . | few | TGCGCCAGCAGCTCGGACAGCCGGTATAATTCACCCCTCCACTTT | CASSSDSRYNSPLHF
TRBJ2-3 | TRBV20-1 | TRBD1 | few | TGCAGTGCTGCTCAGGACAGGGGTGTTACAGATACGCAGTATTTT | CSAAQDRGVTDTQYF
TRBJ2-1 | TRBV28 | . | few | TGTGCCAGCAGTTTATCAGTTGGCCACAATGAGCAGTTCTTC | CASSLSVGHNEQFF
TRBJ1-4 | TRBV29-1 | . | few | TGCAGCGTTGTGGGCCTAGATAATGAAAAACTGTTTTTT | CSVVGLDNEKLFF
TRBJ1-5 | TRBV20-1 | . | few | TGCAGTGCTAGACACCTCAATCAGCCCCAGCATTTT | CSARHLNQPQHF
TRBJ1-1 | TRBV18 | TRBD1 | few | TGTGCCAGCTCACTACAGGGGGTTAACACTGAAGCTTTCTTT | CASSLQGVNTEAFF
TRBJ2-1 | TRBV5-1 | . | many | TGCGCCAGCAGCTCCTCTCTAGACAATGAGCAGTTCTTC | CASSSSLDNEQFF
TRBJ2-3 | TRBV20-1 | . | few | TGCAGTGTGCAGCCCGAGGGAGCCCTAGATACGCAGTATTTT | CSVQPEGALDTQYF
TRBJ1-2 | TRBV12-3/TRBV12-4 | TRBD1 | . | TGTGCCAGCAGCGGGACAGGGGCGATCCTAGGCTACACCTTC | CASSGTGAILGYTF
TRBJ2-3 | TRBV9 | TRBD2 | . | TGTGCCAGCAGCGCGCCGGGACTAGCGGGAGGGCCGGGAGGCTCAGATACGCAGTATTTT | CASSAPGLAGGPGGSDTQYF
TRBJ2-3 | TRBV5-1 | . | few | TGCGCCAGCAGCCCCCAACTGGGAGATACGCAGTATTTT | CASSPQLGDTQYF
TRBJ2-1 | TRBV5-1 | TRBD2 | few | TGCGCCAGCAGCTTGGGGACTAGCGGGACTACCTACAATGAGCAGTTCTTC | CASSLGTSGTTYNEQFF
TRBJ1-3 | TRBV5-1 | . | many | TGCGCCAGCAGCTTGGGAGGGGGCTCTGGAAACACCATATATTTT | CASSLGGGSGNTIYF
TRBJ1-5 | TRBV6-1 | TRBD1 | many | TGTGCCACCGACTTTGGGACAGGGATTCAGCCCCAGCATTTT | CATDFGTGIQPQHF
TRBJ2-3 | TRBV20-1 | . | . | TGCAGTGCTAGACCCCTCAGGGGGGGGAGTGATACGCAGTATTTT | CSARPLRGGSDTQYF
TRBJ2-1 | TRBV27 | TRBD1 | many | TGTGCCAGCAGCAGCGACAGGGGAGACAATGAGCAGTTCTTC | CASSSDRGDNEQFF
TRBJ1-2 | TRBV5-5 | . | few | TGTGCCAGCAGCTTGTTAATACGGGGACGAGGCTACACCTTC | CASSLLIRGRGYTF
TRBJ2-2 | TRBV7-9 | . | . | TGTGCCAGCAGCCGTTTTGGGACCACGGGCACCGGGGAGCTGTTTTTT | CASSRFGTTGTGELFF
TRBJ2-2 | TRBV29-1 | TRBD2 | few | TGCAGCGTTGAGGGGAGCGGGAAGGGTACCGGGGAGCTGTTTTTT | CSVEGSGKGTGELFF
TRBJ2-4 | TRBV12-3/TRBV12-4 | TRBD1 | . | TGTGCCAGCAGTCGGTCAGGGGGCACGGCCAAAAACATTCAGTACTTC | CASSRSGGTAKNIQYF
TRBJ2-2 | TRBV12-3/TRBV12-4 | TRBD2 | . | TGTGCCAGCAGTTTAGAATGGTCTAGCGGGGGTCATCCTAACACCGGGGAGCTGTTTTTT | CASSLEWSSGGHPNTGELFF
TRBJ2-1 | TRBV10-1 | . | . | TGCGCCAGCAGTGAGTCGCTAGCCCTCAATGAGCAGTTCTTC | CASSESLALNEQFF